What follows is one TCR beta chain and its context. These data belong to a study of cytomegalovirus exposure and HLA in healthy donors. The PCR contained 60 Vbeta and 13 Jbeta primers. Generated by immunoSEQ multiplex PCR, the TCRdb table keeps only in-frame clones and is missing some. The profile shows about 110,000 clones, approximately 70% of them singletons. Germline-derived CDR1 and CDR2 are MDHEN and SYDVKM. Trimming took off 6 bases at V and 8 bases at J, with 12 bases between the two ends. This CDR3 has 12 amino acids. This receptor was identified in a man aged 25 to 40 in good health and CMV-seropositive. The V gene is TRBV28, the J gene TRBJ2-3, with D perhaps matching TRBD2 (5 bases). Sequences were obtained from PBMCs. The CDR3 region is CASRLREGTQYF. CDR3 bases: TGTGCCAGCAGACTCCGGGAAGGTACGCAGTATTTT.